The entry below describes one T cell receptor beta chain. It is likely a read error, because the conserved phenylalanine at the end of the CDR3 is missing. This specimen belongs to a study of tumor and adjacent non-tumor tissue in lung cancer. The CDR3 runs 14 residues. The germline CDR1 and CDR2 sequences are ENHRY and SYGVKD. The library came from three nested PCR rounds adapted from ARM-PCR protocols. TCRdb processed the multiplex PCR reads anew with MiXCR; each CDR3 protein has one entry. The table lists over 80,000 distinct CDR3 sequences, more than 80% of them singletons. The template was RNA from unsorted bulk tissue. This non-tumor lung sample came from over 3 cm beyond the tumor edge.

This clonotype was obtained from a man aged 55 to 70 with small cell lung cancer. The sequencing input was distant non-tumor lung tissue. This chain links TRBV10-3 with TRBJ1-5; D unresolved. This CDR3 reads CTISESEGHQPQHY. The CDR3 DNA reads as TGTACCATCAGTGAGTCAGAGGGCCATCAGCCCCAGCATTAT.